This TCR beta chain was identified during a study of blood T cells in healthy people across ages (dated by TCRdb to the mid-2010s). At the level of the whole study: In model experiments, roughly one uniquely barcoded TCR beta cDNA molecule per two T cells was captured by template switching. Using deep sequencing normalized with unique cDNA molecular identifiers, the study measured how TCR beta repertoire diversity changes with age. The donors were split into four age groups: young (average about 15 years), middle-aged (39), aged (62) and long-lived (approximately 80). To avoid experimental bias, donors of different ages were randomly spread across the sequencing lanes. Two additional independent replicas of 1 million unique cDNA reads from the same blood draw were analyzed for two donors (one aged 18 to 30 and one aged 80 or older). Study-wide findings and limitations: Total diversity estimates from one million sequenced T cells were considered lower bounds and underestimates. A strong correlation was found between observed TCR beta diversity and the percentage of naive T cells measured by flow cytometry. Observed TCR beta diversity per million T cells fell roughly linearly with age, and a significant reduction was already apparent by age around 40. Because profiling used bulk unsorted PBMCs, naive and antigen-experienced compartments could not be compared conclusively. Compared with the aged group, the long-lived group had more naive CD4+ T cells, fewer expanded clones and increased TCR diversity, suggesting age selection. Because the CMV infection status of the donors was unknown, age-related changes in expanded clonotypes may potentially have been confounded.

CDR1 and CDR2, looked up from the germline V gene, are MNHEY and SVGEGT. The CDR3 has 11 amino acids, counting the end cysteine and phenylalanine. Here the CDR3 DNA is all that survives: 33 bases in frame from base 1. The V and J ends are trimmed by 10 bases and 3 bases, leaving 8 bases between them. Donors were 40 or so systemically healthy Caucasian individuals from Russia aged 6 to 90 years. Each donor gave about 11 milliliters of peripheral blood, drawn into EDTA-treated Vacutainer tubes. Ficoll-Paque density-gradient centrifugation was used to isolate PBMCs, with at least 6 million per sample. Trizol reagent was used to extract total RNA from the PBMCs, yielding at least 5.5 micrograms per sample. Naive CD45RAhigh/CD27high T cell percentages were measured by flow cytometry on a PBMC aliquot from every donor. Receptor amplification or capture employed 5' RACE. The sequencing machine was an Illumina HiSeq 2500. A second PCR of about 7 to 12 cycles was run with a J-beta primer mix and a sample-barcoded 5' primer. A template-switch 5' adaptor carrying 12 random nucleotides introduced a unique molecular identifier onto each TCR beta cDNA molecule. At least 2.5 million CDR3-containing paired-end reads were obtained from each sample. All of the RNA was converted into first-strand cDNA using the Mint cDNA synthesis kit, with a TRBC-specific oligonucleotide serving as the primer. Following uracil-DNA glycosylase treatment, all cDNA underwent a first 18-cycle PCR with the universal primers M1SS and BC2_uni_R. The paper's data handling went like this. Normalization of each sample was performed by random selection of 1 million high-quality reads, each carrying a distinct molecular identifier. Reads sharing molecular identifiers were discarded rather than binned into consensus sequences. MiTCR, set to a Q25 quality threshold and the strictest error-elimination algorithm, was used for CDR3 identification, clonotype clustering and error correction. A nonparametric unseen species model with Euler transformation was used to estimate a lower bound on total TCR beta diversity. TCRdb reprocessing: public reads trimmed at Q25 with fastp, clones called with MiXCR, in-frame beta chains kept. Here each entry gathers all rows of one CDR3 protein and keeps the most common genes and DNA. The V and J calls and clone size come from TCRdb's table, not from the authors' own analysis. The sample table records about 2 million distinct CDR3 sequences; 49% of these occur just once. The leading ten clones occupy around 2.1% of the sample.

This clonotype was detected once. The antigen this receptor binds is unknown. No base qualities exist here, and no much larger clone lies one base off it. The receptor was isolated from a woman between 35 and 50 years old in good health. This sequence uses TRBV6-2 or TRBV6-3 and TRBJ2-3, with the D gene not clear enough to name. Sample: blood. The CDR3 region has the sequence CAIGRTDTQYF. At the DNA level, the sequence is TGTGCCATCGGACGGACAGATACGCAGTATTTT.